The rows below give T cell receptor beta chains drawn from one sample of a study of cytomegalovirus exposure and HLA in healthy donors. Method: immunoSEQ multiplex PCR; TCRdb's copy keeps in-frame clones and lacks some. Of approximately 73,000 clones listed, 63% are singletons. Source material: PBMCs. The receptor source for this set is a man under 40 in good health and CMV-seropositive. The CDR3 runs from the conserved cysteine through the conserved F or W. Each record gives: J gene, D gene, clone size, V gene, CDR3 DNA, CDR3 protein. A D gene is named only where the DNA matches it firmly. Expanded clones get a size class; other rows say once, few or many, or leave the size out.

TRBJ2-3	-	few	TRBV19	TGTGCCAGTAGTATGGCGGCAGGGGACGCAAAGGTCAGGGTCACAGATACGCAGTATTTT	CASSMAAGDAKVRVTDTQYF
TRBJ2-1	TRBD2	-	TRBV4-2	TGTGCCAGCAGCCCGCATATAGCGGGAGGGGACGGTGAGCAGTTCTTC	CASSPHIAGGDGEQFF
TRBJ2-3	TRBD2	few	TRBV6-5	TGTGCCAGCAGTTACTCAGGACTAGCGGTCACAGGTACGCAGTATTTT	CASSYSGLAVTGTQYF
TRBJ2-7	TRBD1	once	TRBV6-6	TGTGCCAGCAGTTCACCCGGGACAGGGATCCACGAGCAGTACTTC	CASSSPGTGIHEQYF
TRBJ2-3	-	-	TRBV7-2	TGTGCCAGCAGCCGCGTCCCGACCGAGGCAGATACGCAGTATTTT	CASSRVPTEADTQYF
TRBJ1-2	-	-	TRBV6-1	TGTGCCAGCAGTCCCCACAGGGAGGGCTACACCTTC	CASSPHREGYTF
TRBJ2-1	-	-	TRBV30	TGTGCCACCGGGGAATACAATGAGCAGTTCTTC	CATGEYNEQFF
TRBJ2-7	TRBD1	-	TRBV6-5	TGTGCCAGCAGTCCGGGGACAGGGTGGGAGCAGTACTTC	CASSPGTGWEQYF
TRBJ1-5	TRBD1	-	TRBV5-6	TGTGCCAGCAGCTCCCAGGGGGGAGGTAGTCAGCCCCAGCATTTT	CASSSQGGGSQPQHF
TRBJ2-7	TRBD1	-	TRBV6-1	TGTGCCAGCAGTCCGGACAGGGTAATGGGCGAGCAGTACTTC	CASSPDRVMGEQYF
TRBJ1-5	-	-	TRBV6-1	TGTGCCAGCGGTGCAGGGAACAATCAGCCCCAGCATTTT	CASGAGNNQPQHF
TRBJ2-4	TRBD2	-	TRBV28	TGTGCCGGCAGTTCCCTGGATGGGACTAGCGCCCAAGCCAAAAACATTCAGTACTTC	CAGSSLDGTSAQAKNIQYF
TRBJ2-3	-	-	TRBV19	TGTGCCAGTAGTATAGATCTATCGCGGAATACGCAGTATTTT	CASSIDLSRNTQYF
TRBJ2-1	TRBD2	-	TRBV5-1	TGCGCCAGCAGCCAAGGGACTAGCGGGGCCGTCGGGGACAATGAGCAGTTCTTC	CASSQGTSGAVGDNEQFF
TRBJ1-2	-	few	TRBV28	TGTGCCACCACTAACTATGGCTACACCTTC	CATTNYGYTF
TRBJ1-5	-	-	TRBV19	TGTGCCAGTAGTATAGGGGACTACAATCAGCCCCAGCATTTT	CASSIGDYNQPQHF
TRBJ2-3	-	-	TRBV7-9	TGTGCCAGCAGCTTATCCGGCAGGGTTACAGATACGCAGTATTTT	CASSLSGRVTDTQYF
TRBJ1-2	-	few	TRBV5-1	TGCGCCAGCAGCTCAATACCGGGACGGGGGGATGGCTACACCTTC	CASSSIPGRGDGYTF
TRBJ2-2	TRBD1	-	TRBV2	TGTGCCAGGGGACAGGGGAACACCGGGGAGCTGTTTTTT	CARGQGNTGELFF
TRBJ2-3	TRBD1	few	TRBV27	TGTGCCAGCAGTATACGTCCGGGACAGGTCAAATCGGGTCGTGGCACAGATACGCAGTATTTT	CASSIRPGQVKSGRGTDTQYF
TRBJ1-4	TRBD1	-	TRBV28	TGTGCCAGCGGAAGTTGGGACAGTAATGAAAAACTGTTTTTT	CASGSWDSNEKLFF
TRBJ2-3	-	-	TRBV20-1	TGCAGTGCTGGGGGAGGTGGAACGCAGTATTTT	CSAGGGGTQYF
TRBJ2-5	TRBD2	-	TRBV7-2	TGTGCCAGCAGCTTTCGTAGCGGGAAAGGAGAGACCCAGTACTTC	CASSFRSGKGETQYF
TRBJ2-5	TRBD2	-	TRBV7-6	TGTGCCAGCAGCCCCGGCGGGGGGACCCAGTACTTC	CASSPGGGTQYF
TRBJ2-7	-	-	TRBV9	TGTGCCAGCAGCCCCCGCCCCTTGAGCTCCTACGAGCAGTACTTC	CASSPRPLSSYEQYF
TRBJ2-3	-	-	TRBV5-5	TGTGCCAGCAGCTTTCACGAGACACTCCGCACAGATACGCAGTATTTT	CASSFHETLRTDTQYF
TRBJ2-1	TRBD1	-	TRBV29-1	TGCAGCGTTTGGACAGGGAACTACAATGAGCAGTTCTTC	CSVWTGNYNEQFF
TRBJ2-3	TRBD1	-	TRBV7-2	TGTGCCAGCAGCGCCGGACAGGGAAGCACAGATACGCAGTATTTT	CASSAGQGSTDTQYF
TRBJ2-7	TRBD1	-	TRBV2	TGTGCCAGCAGTGAAGCAGCGGGACAGGGGCGCGAGCAGTACTTC	CASSEAAGQGREQYF
TRBJ2-1	-	once	TRBV10-2	TGCGCCAGCAGGCAGGATAACAGGGAGCAGTTCTTC	CASRQDNREQFF
TRBJ1-1	-	-	TRBV6-5	TGTGCCAGCAGCCAGCGGGGGCCAGGAGGGGCTTTCTTT	CASSQRGPGGAFF